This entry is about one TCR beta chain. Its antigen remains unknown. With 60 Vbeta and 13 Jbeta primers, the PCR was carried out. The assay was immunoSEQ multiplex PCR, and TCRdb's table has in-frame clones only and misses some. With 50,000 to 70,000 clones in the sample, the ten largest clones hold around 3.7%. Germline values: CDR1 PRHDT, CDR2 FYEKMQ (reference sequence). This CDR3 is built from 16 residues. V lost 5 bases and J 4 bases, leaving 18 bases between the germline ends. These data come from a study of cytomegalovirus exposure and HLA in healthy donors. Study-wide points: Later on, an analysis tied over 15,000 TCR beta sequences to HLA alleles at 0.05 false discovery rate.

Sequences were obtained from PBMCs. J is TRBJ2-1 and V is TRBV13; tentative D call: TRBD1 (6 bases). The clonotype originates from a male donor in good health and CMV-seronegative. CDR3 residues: CASSPQLTTGYNEQFF. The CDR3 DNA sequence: TGTGCCAGCAGCCCCCAGCTCACCACAGGGTACAATGAGCAGTTCTTC.